Below are 32 T cell receptor beta chains sequenced from a single sample in a study of T-cell memory formation after mild COVID-19. Each CDR3 protein gets one entry after TCRdb re-called the 5' RACE reads with MiXCR. The repertoire holds roughly 130,000 distinct CDR3 sequences, with about a sixth as singletons. Sequencing was performed on PBMCs or a T cell subset sorted from them (not recorded which). Receptor source: a young man who had mild COVID-19 (a few samples of this study predate the infection). Cell type and time point are not known.

This rearrangement joins TRBV7-6 to TRBJ2-3, with a weak D call TRBD2 (5 bases). Trimming took 5 bases from V and 3 from J, leaving 21 bases between them. The CDR3 runs to 17 residues. Germline lookup yields CDR1 SGHVS and CDR2 FNYEAQ. The CDR3 is CASSPGPGQPGTDTQYF. The DNA for the CDR3 is TGTGCCAGCAGCCCCGGACCGGGCCAGCCGGGAACAGATACGCAGTATTTT.

This rearrangement joins TRBV5-6 to TRBJ2-7, with D maybe TRBD2 (6 bases). The germline V gene has CDR1 SGHDT and CDR2 YYEEEE. The CDR3 has 12 residues. The germline V and J ends were trimmed by 2 bases and 7 bases, with 10 bases remaining between them. CDR3 coding DNA: TGTGCCAGCAGCTTCGTAGGAGGGGAGCAGTACGTC. It is translated as CASSFVGGEQYV.

This clonotype was counted between two and nine times. The gene calls are TRBV29-1 and TRBJ2-3; D gene unclear. The germline V gene encodes CDR1 SQVTM and CDR2 ANQGSEA. V gave up 0 bases and J gave up 5 bases, with 12 bases separating them. The CDR3 extends over 14 amino acids. CDR3 bases: TGCAGCGTTGAAGATCGTCCGATTGGAGATACGCAGTATTTT. Encoded protein: CSVEDRPIGDTQYF.

Many counts were recorded for this clonotype. J is TRBJ1-6 and V is TRBV4-3; TRBD1 is a possible D gene (5 bases). The CDR3 covers 16 residues. Trimming stripped 0 bases from V and 4 bases from J, with 10 bases between. The germline V gene encodes CDR1 LGHNA and CDR2 YSLEER. The CDR3 nucleotides are TGCGCCAGCAGCCAAGATTTTGCAGGGTATAATTCACCCCTCCACTTT. Translation gives CASSQDFAGYNSPLHF.

The CDR3 reads CASSPEGNANYGYTF. As DNA, the CDR3 is TGTGCCAGCTCACCAGAGGGGAACGCTAACTATGGCTACACCTTC. The V and J genes are TRBV18 and TRBJ1-2; D may be TRBD1 (5 bases). The V gene lost 2 bases and the J gene lost 0 bases, with 10 bases spanning the gap. Germline V gives CDR1 KGHSH, CDR2 LQKENI. The CDR3 covers 15 residues.

Here the CDR3 DNA reads TGTGCCAGCTCACCACCGGAAGGGACAGGGAGGGATCAGCCCCAGCATTTT. Translation: CASSPPEGTGRDQPQHF. V is TRBV18 and J is TRBJ1-5; 9 positions agree with TRBD1. CDR1 is KGHSH, CDR2 LQKENI, per germline. The ends lost 0 bases at V and 5 bases at J; junction bases unmatched: 8. This CDR3 region has 17 residues. Filled out from reference TRBV18 and TRBJ1-5, the complete variable domain reads NAGVMQNPRHLVRRRGQEARLRCSPMKGHSHVYWYRQLPEEGLKFMVYLQKENIIDESGMPKERFSAEFPKEGPSILRIQQVVRGDSAAYFCASSPPEGTGRDQPQHFGDGTRLSIL.

The table lists this clonotype with a few counts. CDR3 sequence (DNA): TGCAGTGTCGACCCCCTGTCGACAGGGGATACGCAGTATTTT. Its translation is CSVDPLSTGDTQYF. The chain employs TRBV20-1 and TRBJ2-3; 7 bases fit TRBD1. This CDR3 is 14 amino acids long. Germline V gives CDR1 DFQATT, CDR2 SNEGSKA (reference sequence). With V trimmed by 7 bases and J by 6 bases, 13 bases remained unmatched.

The chain uses TRBV7-2 and TRBJ1-1, with 7 bases aligning to TRBD1. CDR3 length: 15 residues. The trim removed 5 bases at V and 1 base at J, leaving 7 bases unmatched. From germline, CDR1 is SGHTA and CDR2 FQGNSA. CDR3 in DNA: TGTGCCAGCAGCCCCACCGGGACAGAGAACACTGAAGCTTTCTTT. This translates into CASSPTGTENTEAFF. Combining the CDR3 with reference TRBV7-2 and TRBJ1-1 gives the whole variable domain GAGVSQSPSNKVTEKGKDVELRCDPISGHTALYWYRQSLGQGLEFLIYFQGNSAPDKSGLPSDRFSAERTGGSVSTLTIQRTQQEDSAVYLCASSPTGTENTEAFFGQGTRLTVV.

The chain links TRBV7-3 to TRBJ2-1, with TRBD2 as a possible D gene (6 bases). CDR3 length: 15 amino acids. In germline, CDR1 is SGHTA, CDR2 FQGTGA. Trimming shortened V by 2 bases and J by 11 bases, and 19 bases separated the two germline ends. CDR3 sequence (DNA): TGTGCCAGCAGCTTATCAACCGGGAGCTATGCCAAGCAGTTCTTC. Translating it yields CASSLSTGSYAKQFF.

V and J are TRBV12-3 or TRBV12-4 and TRBJ2-1; D is perhaps TRBD1 (5 bases). The CDR3 sequence is 12 residues long. Deletions cut 6 bases from V and 6 bases from J, with 9 bases between. The CDR3 here is CASRDITNEQFF. The CDR3, as DNA: TGTGCCAGCAGGGACATCACCAATGAGCAGTTCTTC.

J is TRBJ1-5 and V is TRBV30, with D perhaps TRBD1 (6 bases). V lost 2 bases and J 3 bases, leaving 20 bases between the germline ends. From germline, CDR1 is GTSNPN and CDR2 SVGIG (reference sequence). The CDR3 consists of 17 residues. The CDR3 loop is CAWSRDRGAILNQPQHF. The CDR3, as DNA: TGTGCCTGGAGTCGTGACCGGGGGGCGATTCTCAATCAGCCCCAGCATTTT.

This chain joins TRBV4-3 and TRBJ1-1; D remains unclear. V dropped 5 bases and J dropped 3 bases, with 16 bases sitting between them. Germline V lookup: CDR1 LGHNA, CDR2 YSLEER. The CDR3 extends over 15 amino acids. CDR3 bases: TGCGCCAGCAGCTCAAGAGGTGATACAGACACTGAAGCTTTCTTT. It codes for CASSSRGDTDTEAFF.

The rearrangement uses TRBV2 and TRBJ2-3; 8 nucleotides agree with TRBD1. CDR1 is SNHLY and CDR2 is FYNNEI in the germline V gene. CDR3 length equals 13 residues. Trimming at V came to 8 bases and at J to 4 bases, leaving 5 bases not matched to a gene. The CDR3 is CASGWTGPDTQYF. The CDR3 DNA is TGTGCCAGCGGCTGGACAGGGCCAGATACGCAGTATTTT.

The V and J genes are TRBV12-3 or TRBV12-4 and TRBJ1-5; 9 positions agree with TRBD1. The CDR3 consists of 17 residues. The trim removed 5 bases at V and 0 bases at J, leaving 8 bases unmatched. The CDR3 DNA sequence: TGTGCCAGCAGTCGACAGGGGGGGTTCTATAGCAATCAGCCCCAGCATTTT. It is translated as CASSRQGGFYSNQPQHF.

This clonotype was picked up a small number of times. V is TRBV5-1 and J is TRBJ2-2, with no clear D. The germline V and J ends were trimmed by 0 bases and 6 bases, with 18 bases remaining between them. Germline V gives CDR1 SGHRS, CDR2 YFSETQ. The CDR3 length is 17 residues. The CDR3 protein is CASSLGPRQASSGELFF. CDR3 sequence (DNA): TGCGCCAGCAGCTTGGGGCCTCGGCAGGCGTCGTCCGGGGAGCTGTTTTTT.

The sample holds a few counts of this clonotype. V is TRBV18 and J is TRBJ1-1, with 8 bases identical to TRBD1. This CDR3 contains 16 residues. The germline V gene has CDR1 KGHSH and CDR2 LQKENI. V lost 1 base, J lost 0 bases, and 4 bases stayed unmatched. DNA for the CDR3: TGTGCCAGCTCACCACAAGACAGGGGAATGAACACTGAAGCTTTCTTT. It translates to CASSPQDRGMNTEAFF.

The V and J genes are TRBV4-2 and TRBJ1-1; 9 nucleotides match TRBD1. V gave up 1 base and J gave up 6 bases; unmatched junction bases: 9. Germline V gene data show CDR1 as LGHNA and CDR2 as YNFKEQ. This CDR3 spans 16 amino acids. The CDR3 DNA follows: TGTGCCAGCAGCCAAGGAAATACAGGGGGCTTATCTGAAGCTTTCTTT. Translation: CASSQGNTGGLSEAFF.

This clonotype came up a few times. This chain connects TRBV12-3 or TRBV12-4 to TRBJ1-5; TRBD1 matches at 7 bases. V was pared by 3 bases and J by 2 bases, with 7 bases of the junction left unmatched. The CDR3 has 16 residues. CDR3 protein: CASSFQGEAGNQPQHF. In DNA, the CDR3 is TGTGCCAGCAGTTTTCAGGGGGAGGCGGGCAATCAGCCCCAGCATTTT.

This clonotype was counted ten times or more. The genes are TRBV6-1 and TRBJ2-2; no definite D call. The CDR3 contains 12 residues. Germline CDR1 reads MNHNS; CDR2 reads SASEGT. Trimming took off 3 bases at V and 9 bases at J, with 8 bases between the two ends. The CDR3 region is CASSDWTRELFF. CDR3 bases: TGTGCCAGCAGTGATTGGACCCGGGAGCTGTTTTTT.

This clonotype was seen a few times. This chain connects TRBV28 to TRBJ1-5; D is perhaps TRBD1 (5 bases). V lost 6 bases, J lost 3 bases, and 18 bases lay in between. This CDR3 is built from 16 residues. Germline assignment: CDR1 MDHEN and CDR2 SYDVKM. The CDR3 reads CASSLPWGGDNQPQHF. CDR3 coding DNA: TGTGCCAGCAGCTTGCCGTGGGGGGGGGACAATCAGCCCCAGCATTTT.

This clonotype was counted a few times. The genes are TRBV5-1 and TRBJ2-3; maybe TRBD1 (6 bases). V was pared by 2 bases and J by 2 bases, with 12 bases between. The CDR3 runs to 15 residues. The germline gives CDR1 SGHRS, CDR2 YFSETQ. For the CDR3, the DNA is TGCGCCAGCAGCTTCGGACAGTTTGCCACAGATACGCAGTATTTT. Residues: CASSFGQFATDTQYF.

The chain uses TRBV12-5 and TRBJ2-2; D is uncertain. The CDR3 covers 11 residues. Trimming removed 3 bases from V and 8 bases from J, with 4 bases in between. Germline V gene data show CDR1 as LGHNT and CDR2 as FRNRAP. CDR3 nucleotides: TGTGCTAGTGGTTTAGTGGGGGAGCTGTTTTTT. Its translation is CASGLVGELFF. Complete variable domain (other parts from reference TRBV12-5 and TRBJ2-2): DARVTQTPRHKVTEMGQEVTMRCQPILGHNTVFWYRQTMMQGLELLAYFRNRAPLDDSGMPKDRFSAEMPDATLATLKIQPSEPRDSAVYFCASGLVGELFFGEGSRLTVL.

The chain carries TRBV12-3 or TRBV12-4 and TRBJ2-3; 8 bases align to TRBD2. J lost 0 bases, V lost 3 bases, and 5 bases had no gene match. There are 16 residues in the CDR3. CDR3 residues: CASSFWRGASTDTQYF. The CDR3, as DNA: TGTGCCAGCAGTTTCTGGCGGGGGGCTAGCACAGATACGCAGTATTTT.

This clonotype was seen a few times. This chain uses TRBV7-9 with TRBJ1-1; D might be TRBD1 (6 bases). The germline V gene encodes CDR1 SEHNR and CDR2 FQNEAQ (reference sequence). The CDR3 length is 13 residues. The germline V and J ends were trimmed by 5 bases and 5 bases, with 12 bases remaining between them. CDR3 amino acids: CASSAQGLTEAFF. CDR3 coding DNA: TGTGCCAGCAGCGCTCAGGGGTTGACTGAAGCTTTCTTT.

This clonotype has a handful of counts. The J gene is TRBJ2-5, the V gene TRBV7-2; 12 nucleotides align to TRBD2. The J segment lost 6 bases and the V segment lost 5 bases, leaving 10 bases of the junction unmatched. Germline V CDR1 and CDR2: SGHTA, FQGNSA. The CDR3 is made up of 16 amino acids. CDR3 sequence: CASSPSTSGGVQTQYF. CDR3 nucleotides: TGTGCCAGCAGCCCATCGACTAGCGGGGGAGTTCAGACCCAGTACTTC.

The chain has TRBV11-2 and TRBJ2-7, with D maybe TRBD1 (6 bases). The V gene's germline CDR1 is SGHAT and CDR2 FQNNGV. V lost 5 bases and J 0 bases, leaving 11 bases between the germline ends. The CDR3 covers 14 residues. The DNA for the CDR3 is TGTGCCAGCAGCCCTCGGACAGTCTCCTACGAGCAGTACTTC. As protein: CASSPRTVSYEQYF.

There are a few counts of this clonotype. The chain has TRBV5-5 and TRBJ2-1; TRBD2 might be the D (5 bases). The V end lost 3 bases, the J end lost 4 bases, and 20 bases lay between the germline ends. In germline, CDR1 is SGHKS, CDR2 YYEKEE (reference sequence). The CDR3 loop spans 17 amino acids. This CDR3 reads CASSWWSSGSIYNEQFF. The CDR3 DNA reads as TGTGCCAGCAGCTGGTGGTCGTCGGGGAGCATTTACAATGAGCAGTTCTTC.

A few counts support this clonotype. The rearrangement joins TRBV4-3 to TRBJ2-7; D assignment may be TRBD1 or TRBD2 (5 bases each). Germline V gives CDR1 LGHNA, CDR2 YSLEER. V was shortened by 3 bases and J by 2 bases, with 14 bases between the two germline ends. The CDR3 is made up of 15 amino acids. CDR3 DNA sequence: TGCGCCAGCAGCCAGTACCGGGACGGACCCTACGAGCAGTACTTC. It codes for CASSQYRDGPYEQYF.

The chain has TRBV18 and TRBJ2-5; D is perhaps TRBD1 or TRBD2 (6 bases each). CDR3 length: 13 amino acids. Trimming stripped 3 bases from V and 4 bases from J, with 9 bases between. CDR1 is KGHSH and CDR2 is LQKENI in the germline V gene. The CDR3 is CASSPGGRETQYF. CDR3 bases: TGTGCCAGCTCACCGGGGGGCCGAGAGACCCAGTACTTC.

This clonotype came up a few times. The gene calls are TRBV5-4 and TRBJ1-4; D ambiguous. The CDR3 extends over 14 amino acids. Germline CDR1 and CDR2: SGHNT and YYREEE (reference sequence). Trimming took 7 bases from V and 4 from J, leaving 14 bases between them. For the CDR3, the DNA is TGTGCCAGCGGGCCCGGCGGAAGTAATGAAAAACTGTTTTTT. Translated: CASGPGGSNEKLFF. Using reference TRBV5-4 and TRBJ1-4 for the parts outside the CDR3, the full variable domain is ETGVTQSPTHLIKTRGQQVTLRCSSQSGHNTVSWYQQALGQGPQFIFQYYREEENGRGNFPPRFSGLQFPNYSSELNVNALELDDSALYLCASGPGGSNEKLFFGSGTQLSVL.

V usage is TRBV6-2 or TRBV6-3 and J usage is TRBJ2-7; tentative D call: TRBD1 (5 bases). V dropped 0 bases and J dropped 4 bases, with 16 bases sitting between them. The CDR3 is 16 residues long. The germline gives CDR1 MNHEY, CDR2 SVGEGT. The DNA for the CDR3 is TGTGCCAGCAGTTACTCAGGGGTCCCTCCCGTATACGAGCAGTACGTC. Translation: CASSYSGVPPVYEQYV.

This clonotype was counted only a few times. This chain links TRBV24-1 with TRBJ2-7; 13 bases are a match to TRBD2. Trimming removed 3 bases from V and 0 bases from J; junction bases left unmatched: 10. The CDR3 runs to 19 residues. The germline V gene encodes CDR1 KGHDR and CDR2 SFDVKD. The CDR3, as DNA: TGTGCCACCAGTGATCCGACCGGGACTAGCGGGGAAAGCTCCTACGAGCAGTACGTC. Amino acids: CATSDPTGTSGESSYEQYV.